Presented here are 21 T cell receptor beta chains from one specimen sequenced in a study of blood T cell repertoires in COVID-19. Generated by immunoSEQ multiplex PCR, the TCRdb table keeps only in-frame clones and is missing some. Among about 230,000 clones listed, 80% to 90% were seen once. Sequencing used peripheral blood. The receptors come from a man aged 45 to 65 with COVID-19, enrolled during active disease.

The DNA of the CDR3 is TGTGCCACCAGTGACCGAACGGGACAGGGGATCTATGGCTACACCTTC. Amino acids: CATSDRTGQGIYGYTF. The rearrangement links TRBV24-1 to TRBJ1-2; 10 positions match TRBD1. V shed 4 bases and J 4 bases; nucleotides not matched to a gene: 8. CDR1 KGHDR and CDR2 SFDVKD come from the germline V gene. This CDR3 region has 16 residues.

The rearrangement joins TRBV5-5 to TRBJ2-2; TRBD1 aligns across 11 bases. Germline CDR1 SGHKS, CDR2 YYEKEE (reference sequence). Germline trimming cut 5 bases from V and 6 bases from J; bases unmatched to any gene: 6. The CDR3 runs to 15 residues. CDR3 sequence: CASRRTGGRAGELFF. In DNA, the CDR3 is TGTGCCAGCAGGAGGACAGGGGGCCGAGCCGGGGAGCTGTTTTTT.

V gene TRBV30 combines with J gene TRBJ2-7, with D possibly matching TRBD1 (6 bases). The CDR3 runs 18 residues. Deletions cut 0 bases from V and 0 bases from J, with 21 bases between. CDR1 is GTSNPN and CDR2 is SVGIG in the germline V gene (reference sequence). The CDR3 is CAWSVIGQGSWASYEQYF. The CDR3 DNA sequence: TGTGCCTGGAGTGTAATCGGGCAGGGGAGTTGGGCCTCCTACGAGCAGTACTTC.

J is TRBJ2-2 and V is TRBV30; 10 nucleotides line up with TRBD2. Germline CDR1 is GTSNPN and CDR2 is SVGIG (reference sequence). Losses at the gene ends were 2 bases for V and 6 bases for J; bases not matched to a gene: 3. CDR3 length: 14 amino acids. The CDR3 is CAWSTLAGAGELFF. The CDR3 DNA sequence: TGTGCCTGGAGTACCCTAGCGGGAGCCGGGGAGCTGTTTTTT.

This clone was observed a single time. The genes are TRBV30 and TRBJ1-1, with a weak D call TRBD1 (6 bases). The CDR3 is 15 residues long. Trimming removed 3 bases from V and 7 bases from J, with 21 bases in between. The germline CDR1 and CDR2 sequences are GTSNPN and SVGIG (reference sequence). The chain's CDR3 is CAWRGGSGGKGEAFF. CDR3 coding DNA: TGTGCCTGGAGAGGGGGTTCGGGGGGTAAAGGTGAAGCTTTCTTT. The variable domain in full, with the rest retrieved from reference TRBV30 and TRBJ1-1, is SQTIHQWPATLVQPVGSPLSLECTVEGTSNPNLYWYRQAAGRGLQLLFYSVGIGQISSEVPQNLSASRPQDRQFILSSKKLLLSDSGFYLCAWRGGSGGKGEAFFGQGTRLTVV.

The chain has TRBV6-5 and TRBJ2-1, with D uncertain. CDR3 length: 13 residues. Deletions cut 7 bases from V and 7 bases from J, with 14 bases between. Per the germline V gene, CDR1 is MNHEY and CDR2 is SVGAGI. CDR3 region: CASKSPAGNEQFF. CDR3 in DNA: TGTGCCAGCAAAAGCCCGGCCGGGAATGAGCAGTTCTTC.

The chain recombines TRBV30 with TRBJ1-5; D not resolved. V lost 0 bases and J 6 bases, leaving 9 bases between the germline ends. Per germline, CDR1 GTSNPN and CDR2 SVGIG (reference sequence). CDR3 length: 13 amino acids. The CDR3 loop reads CAWSVTVGQPQHF. The CDR3, as DNA: TGTGCCTGGAGTGTAACAGTAGGTCAGCCCCAGCATTTT. Supplemented by reference TRBV30 and TRBJ1-5, the full variable domain reads SQTIHQWPATLVQPVGSPLSLECTVEGTSNPNLYWYRQAAGRGLQLLFYSVGIGQISSEVPQNLSASRPQDRQFILSSKKLLLSDSGFYLCAWSVTVGQPQHFGDGTRLSIL.

The CDR3 is CASVGRAAGELFF. The CDR3 DNA follows: TGTGCCAGTGTGGGGAGGGCAGCCGGGGAGCTGTTTTTT. This rearrangement joins TRBV6-5 to TRBJ2-2, with 7 bases aligning to TRBD2. The CDR3 is 13 amino acids. From germline, CDR1 is MNHEY and CDR2 SVGAGI. The V segment lost 9 bases and the J segment 6 bases; nucleotides outside the gene matches: 7.

This rearrangement joins TRBV28 to TRBJ2-1; D call uncertain. Trimming removed 1 base at V and 4 bases at J, with 8 bases between. CDR3 length: 14 amino acids. Per the germline V gene, CDR1 is MDHEN and CDR2 is SYDVKM. The CDR3 DNA reads as TGTGCCAGCAGTTTATCCGGTTCGTACAATGAGCAGTTCTTC. It encodes CASSLSGSYNEQFF.

The chain links TRBV6-5 to TRBJ2-7, with 7 bases fitting TRBD1. Germline V CDR1 and CDR2: MNHEY, SVGAGI. Trimming removed 7 bases from V and 7 bases from J; junction bases left unmatched: 10. This CDR3 contains 13 residues. CDR3 in amino acids: CASTRDRPTEQYF. The CDR3 coding sequence is TGTGCCAGCACCCGGGACAGACCTACGGAGCAGTACTTC.

This rearrangement joins TRBV10-3 to TRBJ1-2, with 10 bases identical to TRBD1. Germline V gene lookup returns CDR1 ENHRY and CDR2 SYGVKD. The CDR3 is 15 residues long. Trimming at V came to 5 bases and at J to 1 base, leaving 4 bases not matched to a gene. CDR3 region: CAISTGTGVNYGYTF. The DNA of the CDR3 is TGTGCCATCAGTACCGGGACAGGGGTTAACTATGGCTACACCTTC.

V and J are TRBV19 and TRBJ1-5; the D gene is possibly TRBD1 (5 bases). The V end was cut by 3 bases, the J end by 3 bases, with 12 bases between. CDR3 length equals 15 residues. Per germline, CDR1 LNHDA and CDR2 SQIVND (reference sequence). The CDR3 here is CASSMVQGSNQPQHF. The CDR3, as DNA: TGTGCCAGTAGTATGGTGCAGGGATCCAATCAGCCCCAGCATTTT.

The rearrangement uses TRBV4-1 and TRBJ2-1, with TRBD1 matching 7 bases. This CDR3 contains 16 residues. V was clipped by 0 bases and J by 0 bases; unmatched bases: 2. The germline CDR1 and CDR2 sequences are MGHRA and YSYEKL. In DNA form, the CDR3 reads TGCGCCAGCAGCCAAGAGAGACAGGGCTCCTACAATGAGCAGTTCTTC. Protein sequence: CASSQERQGSYNEQFF.

The chain employs TRBV6-2 or TRBV6-3 and TRBJ2-7, with TRBD1 matching 7 bases. This CDR3 comprises 12 residues. Germline lookup yields CDR1 MNHEY and CDR2 SVGEGT. V lost 5 bases, J lost 6 bases, and 4 bases stayed unmatched. The CDR3 sequence is CASSRQGVEQYF. In DNA, the CDR3 is TGTGCCAGCAGTAGACAGGGAGTCGAGCAGTACTTC.

The genes are TRBV28 and TRBJ1-2; no clear D gene. This CDR3 contains 11 residues. V was shortened by 9 bases and J by 2 bases, with 7 bases between the two germline ends. Germline-derived CDR1 and CDR2 are MDHEN and SYDVKM. CDR3 coding DNA: TGTGCCAGTACACAGAACTATGGCTACACCTTC. Amino acids: CASTQNYGYTF.

The chain carries TRBV9 and TRBJ2-3, with a tentative D call TRBD1 (6 bases). V was trimmed by 0 bases and J by 2 bases, leaving 13 bases between them. This CDR3 comprises 16 residues. Germline V gives CDR1 SGDLS, CDR2 YYNGEE. The CDR3 DNA is TGTGCCAGCAGCGTAGGGTCAGGACAGTACACAGATACGCAGTATTTT. It is translated as CASSVGSGQYTDTQYF. The full variable domain, with the rest looked up from reference TRBV9 and TRBJ2-3, is DSGVTQTPKHLITATGQRVTLRCSPRSGDLSVYWYQQSLDQGLQFLIQYYNGEERAKGNILERFSAQQFPDLHSELNLSSLELGDSALYFCASSVGSGQYTDTQYFGPGTRLTVL.

The rearrangement uses TRBV5-4 and TRBJ1-3; D may be TRBD1 (6 bases). The CDR3 length is 13 residues. V lost 0 bases and J lost 7, with 8 bases in between. CDR1 and CDR2 from the germline V gene are SGHNT and YYREEE (reference sequence). CDR3 DNA sequence: TGTGCCAGCAGCTTGGCAGGGGCCAACACCATATATTTT. This gives the protein CASSLAGANTIYF.

V gene TRBV5-1 combines with J gene TRBJ2-3; D is perhaps TRBD2 (6 bases). With 4 bases removed from V and 6 bases from J, the gap between germline ends came to 12 bases. The CDR3 spans 13 residues. The germline V gene encodes CDR1 SGHRS and CDR2 YFSETQ. The CDR3 here is CASSAGWEDTQYF. CDR3 bases: TGCGCCAGCAGCGCGGGATGGGAGGATACGCAGTATTTT.

The genes are TRBV7-9 and TRBJ2-1; possibly TRBD2 for D (5 bases). CDR1 and CDR2 from the germline V gene are SEHNR and FQNEAQ (reference sequence). The V gene lost 5 bases and the J gene lost 6 bases, with 11 bases spanning the gap. The CDR3 covers 13 residues. The CDR3 loop is CASSQDWGNEQFF. CDR3 bases: TGTGCCAGCAGCCAGGACTGGGGCAATGAGCAGTTCTTC.

The chain has TRBV6-5 and TRBJ1-5, with a weak D call TRBD1 (5 bases). Deletions cut 5 bases from V and 2 bases from J, with 10 bases between. The CDR3 is 14 amino acids. CDR1 and CDR2 from the germline V gene are MNHEY and SVGAGI. CDR3 loop: CASSQGFGNQPQHF. CDR3 nucleotide sequence: TGTGCCAGCAGTCAGGGATTTGGCAATCAGCCCCAGCATTTT.

The genes are TRBV7-6 and TRBJ2-5, with 11 bases fitting TRBD2. Germline V lookup: CDR1 SGHVS, CDR2 FNYEAQ. The V segment lost 5 bases and the J segment 3 bases; nucleotides outside the gene matches: 8. The CDR3 consists of 16 residues. The CDR3 spells CASSVGALAGEETQYF. In nucleotides, the CDR3 is TGTGCCAGCAGCGTAGGGGCACTAGCGGGAGAAGAGACCCAGTACTTC.